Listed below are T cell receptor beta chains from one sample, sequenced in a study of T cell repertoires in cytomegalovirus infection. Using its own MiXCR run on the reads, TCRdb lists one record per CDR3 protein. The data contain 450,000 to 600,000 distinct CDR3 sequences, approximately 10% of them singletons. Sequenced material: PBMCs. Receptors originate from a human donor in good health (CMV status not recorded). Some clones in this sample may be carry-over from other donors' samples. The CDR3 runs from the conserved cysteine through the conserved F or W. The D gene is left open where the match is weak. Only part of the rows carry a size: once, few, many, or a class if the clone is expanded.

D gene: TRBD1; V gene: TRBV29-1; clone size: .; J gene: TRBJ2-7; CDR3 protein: CSVEGQGAAEQYF; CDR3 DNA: TGCAGCGTTGAAGGGCAGGGGGCAGCCGAGCAGTACTTC
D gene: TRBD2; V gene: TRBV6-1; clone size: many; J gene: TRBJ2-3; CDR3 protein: CASRPIAGPSTDTQYF; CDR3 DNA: TGTGCCAGCAGACCGATAGCGGGCCCAAGCACAGATACGCAGTATTTT
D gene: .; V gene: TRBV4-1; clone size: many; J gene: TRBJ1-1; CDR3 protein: CASSQEGTVYTEAFF; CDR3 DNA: TGCGCCAGCAGCCAGGAGGGGACGGTCTACACTGAAGCTTTCTTT
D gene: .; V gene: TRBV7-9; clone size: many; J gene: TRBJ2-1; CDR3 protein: CASSSRADGSSYNEQFF; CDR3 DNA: TGTGCCAGCAGCTCGCGAGCCGACGGGAGCTCCTACAATGAGCAGTTCTTC
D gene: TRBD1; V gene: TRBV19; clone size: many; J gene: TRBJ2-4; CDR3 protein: CASSEQGAMNIQYF; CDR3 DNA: TGTGCCAGTAGTGAACAGGGGGCCATGAACATTCAGTACTTC
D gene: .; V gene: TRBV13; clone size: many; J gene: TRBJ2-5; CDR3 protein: CASSLGGFEGFSQVTQYF; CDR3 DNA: TGTGCCAGCAGCTTAGGGGGCTTCGAAGGTTTCTCCCAAGTGACCCAGTACTTC
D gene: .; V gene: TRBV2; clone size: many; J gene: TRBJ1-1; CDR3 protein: CASRARTDMNTEAFF; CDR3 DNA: TGTGCCAGCAGGGCCCGGACAGATATGAACACTGAAGCTTTCTTT
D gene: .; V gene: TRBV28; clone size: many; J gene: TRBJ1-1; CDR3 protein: CASTSPFGAFF; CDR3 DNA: TGTGCCAGCACCTCTCCGTTCGGCGCTTTCTTT
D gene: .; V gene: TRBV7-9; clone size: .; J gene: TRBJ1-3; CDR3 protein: CASSFRPLFIYF; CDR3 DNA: TGTGCCAGCAGCTTTCGGCCTCTCTTCATATATTTT
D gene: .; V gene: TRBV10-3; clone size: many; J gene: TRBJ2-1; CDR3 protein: CAISESRDNEQFF; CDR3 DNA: TGTGCCATCAGTGAGTCGAGGGACAATGAGCAGTTCTTC
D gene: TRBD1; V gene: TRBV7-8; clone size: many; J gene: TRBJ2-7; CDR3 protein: CASSLLGTAYEQYF; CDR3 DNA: TGTGCCAGCAGCTTACTGGGGACAGCGTACGAGCAGTACTTC